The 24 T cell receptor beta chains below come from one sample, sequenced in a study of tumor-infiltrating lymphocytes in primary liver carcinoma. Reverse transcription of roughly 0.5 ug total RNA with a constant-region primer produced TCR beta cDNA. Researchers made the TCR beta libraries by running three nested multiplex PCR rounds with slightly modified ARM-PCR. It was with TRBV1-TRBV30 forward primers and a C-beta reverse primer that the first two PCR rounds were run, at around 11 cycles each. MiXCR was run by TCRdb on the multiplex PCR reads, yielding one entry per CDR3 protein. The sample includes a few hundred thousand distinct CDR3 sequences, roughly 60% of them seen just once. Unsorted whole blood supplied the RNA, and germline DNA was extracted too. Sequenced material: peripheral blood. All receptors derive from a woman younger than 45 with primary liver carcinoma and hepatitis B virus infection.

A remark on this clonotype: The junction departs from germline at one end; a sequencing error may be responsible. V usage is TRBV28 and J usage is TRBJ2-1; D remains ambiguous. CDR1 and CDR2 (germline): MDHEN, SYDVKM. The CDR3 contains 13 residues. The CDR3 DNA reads TGTGTCAGCAGTTTAATGCAGAACAATGAGCAGTTCTTC. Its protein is CVSSLMQNNEQFF.

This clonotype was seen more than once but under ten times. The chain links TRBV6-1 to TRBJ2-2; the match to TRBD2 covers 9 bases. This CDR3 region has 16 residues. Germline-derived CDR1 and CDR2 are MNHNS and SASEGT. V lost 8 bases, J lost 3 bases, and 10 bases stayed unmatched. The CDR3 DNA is TGTGCCAGCTGGGGTAGCGGGAGTTGGTACACCGGGGAGCTGTTTTTT. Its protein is CASWGSGSWYTGELFF.

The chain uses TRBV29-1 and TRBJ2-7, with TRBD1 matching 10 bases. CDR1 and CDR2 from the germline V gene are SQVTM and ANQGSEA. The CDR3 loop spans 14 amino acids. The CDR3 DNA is TGCAGTGTCGGAGCCGGGACAGGGGCCTACGAGCAGTACTTC. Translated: CSVGAGTGAYEQYF.

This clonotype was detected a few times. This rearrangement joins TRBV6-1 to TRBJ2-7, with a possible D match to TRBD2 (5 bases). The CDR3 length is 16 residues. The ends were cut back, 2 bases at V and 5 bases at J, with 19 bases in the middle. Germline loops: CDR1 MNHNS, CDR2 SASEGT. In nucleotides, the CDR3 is TGTGCCAGCAGTGAAATGGTGATAGCGTTTGAAAACGAGCAGTACTTC. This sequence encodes CASSEMVIAFENEQYF.

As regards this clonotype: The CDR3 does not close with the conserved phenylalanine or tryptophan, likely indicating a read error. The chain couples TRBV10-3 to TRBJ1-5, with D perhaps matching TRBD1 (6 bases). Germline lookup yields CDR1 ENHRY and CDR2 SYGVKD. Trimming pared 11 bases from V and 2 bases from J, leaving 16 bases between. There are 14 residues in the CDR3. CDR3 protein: CAVSQGVGNQPQHY. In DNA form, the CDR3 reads TGTGCCGTATCACAGGGAGTTGGCAATCAGCCCCAGCATTAT.

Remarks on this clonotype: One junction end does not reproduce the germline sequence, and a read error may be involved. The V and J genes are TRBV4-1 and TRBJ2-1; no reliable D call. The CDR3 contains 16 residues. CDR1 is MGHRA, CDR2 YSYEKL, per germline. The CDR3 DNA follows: TGCGCCAGCAGCCAAGACCTGGCTACGAGGTCCAATGAGCAGCTCTTC. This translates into CASSQDLATRSNEQLF.

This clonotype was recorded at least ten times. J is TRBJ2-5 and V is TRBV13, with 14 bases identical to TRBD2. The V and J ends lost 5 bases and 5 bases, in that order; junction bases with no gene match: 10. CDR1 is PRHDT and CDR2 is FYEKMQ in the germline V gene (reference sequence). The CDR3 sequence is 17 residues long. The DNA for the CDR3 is TGTGCCAGCAGCCTCAGGACTAGCGGGAGGTACCGGGAGACCCAGTACTTC. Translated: CASSLRTSGRYRETQYF.

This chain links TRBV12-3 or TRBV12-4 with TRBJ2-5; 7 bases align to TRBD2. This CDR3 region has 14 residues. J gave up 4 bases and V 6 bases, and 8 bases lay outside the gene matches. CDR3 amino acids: CASRGGGVRETQYF. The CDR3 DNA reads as TGTGCCAGCAGGGGGGGAGGGGTCAGAGAGACCCAGTACTTC.

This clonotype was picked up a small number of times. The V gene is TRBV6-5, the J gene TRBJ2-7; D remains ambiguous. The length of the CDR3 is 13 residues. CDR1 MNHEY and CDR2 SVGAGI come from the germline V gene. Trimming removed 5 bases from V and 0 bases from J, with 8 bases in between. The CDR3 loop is CASSLDLSYEQYF. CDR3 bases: TGTGCCAGCAGTCTCGATCTCTCCTACGAGCAGTACTTC.

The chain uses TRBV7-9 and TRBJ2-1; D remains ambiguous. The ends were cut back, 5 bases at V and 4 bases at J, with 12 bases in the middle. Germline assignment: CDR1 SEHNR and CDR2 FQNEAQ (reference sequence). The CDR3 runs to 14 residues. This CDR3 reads CASSHSRSYNEQFF. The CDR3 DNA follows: TGTGCCAGCAGCCATAGCCGCAGTTACAATGAGCAGTTCTTC.

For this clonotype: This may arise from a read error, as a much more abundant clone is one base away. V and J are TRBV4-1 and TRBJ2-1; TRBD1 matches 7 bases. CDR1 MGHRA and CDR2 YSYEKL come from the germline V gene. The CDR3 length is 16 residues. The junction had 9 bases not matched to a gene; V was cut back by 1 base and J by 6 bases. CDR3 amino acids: CASSQGPGQNCNEQFF. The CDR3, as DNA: TGCGCCAGCAGCCAAGGGCCGGGACAGAACTGCAATGAGCAGTTCTTC.

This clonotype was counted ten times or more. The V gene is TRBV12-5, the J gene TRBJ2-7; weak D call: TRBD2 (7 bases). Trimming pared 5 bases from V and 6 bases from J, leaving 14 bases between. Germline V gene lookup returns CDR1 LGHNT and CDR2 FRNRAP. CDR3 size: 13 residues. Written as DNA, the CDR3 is TGTGCTAGTGGTCCCAACGGGGGGCGCGAGCAGTACTTC. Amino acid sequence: CASGPNGGREQYF.

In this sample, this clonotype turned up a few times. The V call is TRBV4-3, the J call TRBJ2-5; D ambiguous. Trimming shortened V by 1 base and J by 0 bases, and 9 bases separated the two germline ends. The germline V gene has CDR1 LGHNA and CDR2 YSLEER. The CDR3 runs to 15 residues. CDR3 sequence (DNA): TGCGCCAGCAGCCAAGGACGGCGGTACCAAGAGACCCAGTACTTC. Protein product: CASSQGRRYQETQYF.

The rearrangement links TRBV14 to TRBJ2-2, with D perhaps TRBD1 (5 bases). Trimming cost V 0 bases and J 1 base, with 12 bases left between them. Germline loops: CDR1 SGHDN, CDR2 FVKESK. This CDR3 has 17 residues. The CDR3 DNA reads TGTGCCAGCAGCCAAGACTACGGCGGACAGAACACCGGGGAGCTGTTTTTT. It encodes CASSQDYGGQNTGELFF. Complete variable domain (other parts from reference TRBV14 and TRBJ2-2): EAGVTQFPSHSVIEKGQTVTLRCDPISGHDNLYWYRRVMGKEIKFLLHFVKESKQDESGMPNNRFLAERTGGTYSTLKVQPAELEDSGVYFCASSQDYGGQNTGELFFGEGSRLTVL.

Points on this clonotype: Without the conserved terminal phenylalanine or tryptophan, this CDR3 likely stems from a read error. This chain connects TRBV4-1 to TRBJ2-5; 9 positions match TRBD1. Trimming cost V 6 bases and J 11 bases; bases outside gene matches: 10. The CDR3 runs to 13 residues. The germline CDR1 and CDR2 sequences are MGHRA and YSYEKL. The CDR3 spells CASSHGTGSEQYL. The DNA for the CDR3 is TGCGCCAGCAGTCACGGGACAGGGTCAGAGCAGTACTTA.

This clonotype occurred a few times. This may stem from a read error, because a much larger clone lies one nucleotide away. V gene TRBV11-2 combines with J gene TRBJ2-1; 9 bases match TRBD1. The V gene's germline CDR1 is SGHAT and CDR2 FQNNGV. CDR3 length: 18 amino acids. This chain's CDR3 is CACSLSPPDRGWYNEQFF. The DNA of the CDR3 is TGTGCCTGCAGCTTAAGCCCGCCCGACAGGGGGTGGTACAATGAGCAGTTCTTC.

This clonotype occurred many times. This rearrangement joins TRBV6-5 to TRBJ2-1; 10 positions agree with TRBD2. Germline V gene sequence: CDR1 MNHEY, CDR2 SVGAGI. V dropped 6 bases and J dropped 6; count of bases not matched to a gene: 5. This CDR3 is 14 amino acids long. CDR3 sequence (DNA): TGTGCCAGCAGCCTCCGGACTAGCGGCAATGAGCAGTTCTTC. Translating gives CASSLRTSGNEQFF.

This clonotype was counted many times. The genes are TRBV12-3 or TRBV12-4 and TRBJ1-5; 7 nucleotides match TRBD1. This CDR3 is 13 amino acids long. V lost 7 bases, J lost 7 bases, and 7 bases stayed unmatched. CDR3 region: CASNTPGGQPQHF. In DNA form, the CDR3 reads TGTGCCAGCAACACCCCAGGGGGACAGCCCCAGCATTTT.

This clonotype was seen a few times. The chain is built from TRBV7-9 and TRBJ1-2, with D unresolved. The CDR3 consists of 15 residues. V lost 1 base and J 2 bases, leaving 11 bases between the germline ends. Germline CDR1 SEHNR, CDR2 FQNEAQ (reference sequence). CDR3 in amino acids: CASSLVREANYGYTF. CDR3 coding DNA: TGTGCCAGCAGCTTAGTTAGAGAGGCAAACTATGGCTACACCTTC.

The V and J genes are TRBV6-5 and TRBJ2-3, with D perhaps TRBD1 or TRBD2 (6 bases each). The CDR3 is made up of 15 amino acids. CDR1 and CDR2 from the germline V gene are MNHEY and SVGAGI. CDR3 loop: CASGYGRGSTDTQYF. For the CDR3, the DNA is TGTGCTAGCGGTTACGGAAGGGGGAGCACAGATACGCAGTATTTT.

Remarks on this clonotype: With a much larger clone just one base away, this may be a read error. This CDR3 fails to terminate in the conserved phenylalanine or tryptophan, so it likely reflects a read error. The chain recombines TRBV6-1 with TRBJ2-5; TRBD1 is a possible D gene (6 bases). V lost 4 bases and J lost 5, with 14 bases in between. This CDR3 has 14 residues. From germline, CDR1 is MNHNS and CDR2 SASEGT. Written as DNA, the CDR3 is TGTGCCAGCAGTGCCGGGACATCTAAGGAGACCCAGTACATC. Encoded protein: CASSAGTSKETQYI.

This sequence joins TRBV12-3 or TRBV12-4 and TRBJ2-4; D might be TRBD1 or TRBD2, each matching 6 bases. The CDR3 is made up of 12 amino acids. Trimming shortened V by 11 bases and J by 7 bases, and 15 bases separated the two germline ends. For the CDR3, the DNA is TGTGCCGGCACCCTGGGGGGCAACATTCAGTACTTC. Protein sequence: CAGTLGGNIQYF.

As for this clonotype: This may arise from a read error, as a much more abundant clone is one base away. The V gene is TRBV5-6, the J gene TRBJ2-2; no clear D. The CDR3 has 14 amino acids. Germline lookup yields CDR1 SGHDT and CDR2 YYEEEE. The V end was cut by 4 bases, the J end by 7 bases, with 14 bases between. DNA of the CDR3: TGTGCCAGCAGCATGTGGTTTCGTATCGGGGAGCTGTTTTTT. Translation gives CASSMWFRIGELFF.

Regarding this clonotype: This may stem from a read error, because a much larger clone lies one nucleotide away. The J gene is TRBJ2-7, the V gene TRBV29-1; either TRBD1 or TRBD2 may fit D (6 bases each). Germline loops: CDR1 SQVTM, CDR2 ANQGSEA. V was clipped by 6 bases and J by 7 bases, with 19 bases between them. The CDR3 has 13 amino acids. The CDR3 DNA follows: TGCAGCGTCACCGGGGCAGGGGCGGGGGAGCAGTACTTC. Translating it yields CSVTGAGAGEQYF.